This entry lists 8 T cell receptor beta chains sequenced from one sample in a study of cytomegalovirus exposure and HLA in healthy donors. The PCR had 60 Vbeta and 13 Jbeta primers. Only in-frame clones appear in the TCRdb table, and some are missing; sequencing was by immunoSEQ multiplex PCR. Its clone listing holds 150,000 or so clones. Sequenced input: PBMCs. These receptors were collected from a woman aged 40-49 years in good health and CMV-seropositive.

V usage is TRBV12-5 and J usage is TRBJ2-2; D not certain. Germline assignment: CDR1 LGHNT and CDR2 FRNRAP. CDR3 length: 15 residues. V was clipped by 7 bases and J by 0 bases, with 12 bases between them. CDR3 loop: CASAVGGANTGELFF. The DNA of the CDR3 is TGTGCTAGTGCAGTTGGCGGCGCGAACACCGGGGAGCTGTTTTTT.

V usage is TRBV6-4 and J usage is TRBJ2-5, with 7 bases identical to TRBD1. The DNA matches TRBJ2-7 better at its end, which makes the J call doubtful. Germline CDR1 reads MRHNA; CDR2 reads SNTAGT. The CDR3 runs to 17 residues. The CDR3 DNA reads TGTGCCAGCAGTGACGAGACAGGGCCCTCCCACGCTTACGAGCAGTACTTC. Translated: CASSDETGPSHAYEQYF.

This chain uses TRBV7-2 with TRBJ1-2, with a tentative D call TRBD1 (6 bases). V was trimmed by 6 bases and J by 6 bases, leaving 14 bases between them. CDR3 length: 13 residues. The V gene's germline CDR1 is SGHTA and CDR2 FQGNSA. This CDR3 is CASRSRQEHGYTF. DNA of the CDR3: TGTGCCAGCAGGTCCCGACAGGAGCATGGCTACACCTTC.

V usage is TRBV29-1 and J usage is TRBJ2-3, with 7 bases identical to TRBD2. Germline values: CDR1 SQVTM, CDR2 ANQGSEA. The trim removed 7 bases at V and 4 bases at J, leaving 5 bases unmatched. The CDR3 length is 12 residues. The CDR3 loop is CSAERDPDTQYF. CDR3 nucleotide sequence: TGCAGCGCCGAGCGGGACCCAGATACGCAGTATTTT.

V is TRBV5-6 and J is TRBJ2-2, with TRBD1 matching 8 bases. The CDR3 totals 16 residues. Germline values: CDR1 SGHDT, CDR2 YYEEEE. Unmatched junction bases numbered 3, after V lost 1 base and J lost 1 base. CDR3 amino acids: CASSLSGTGNTGELFF. CDR3 bases: TGTGCCAGCAGCTTGTCCGGGACAGGGAACACCGGGGAGCTGTTTTTT. Filled out from reference TRBV5-6 and TRBJ2-2, the complete variable domain reads DAGVTQSPTHLIKTRGQQVTLRCSPKSGHDTVSWYQQALGQGPQFIFQYYEEEERQRGNFPDRFSGHQFPNYSSELNVNALLLGDSALYLCASSLSGTGNTGELFFGEGSRLTVL.

This rearrangement joins TRBV7-9 to TRBJ2-7; tentatively, D is TRBD2 (6 bases). Looked up from germline, CDR1 is SEHNR and CDR2 is FQNEAQ (reference sequence). CDR3 length: 11 amino acids. V lost 3 bases to trimming and J lost 6 bases, with 6 bases between them. The CDR3 loop reads CASSFGGEQYF. The CDR3 nucleotides read TGTGCCAGCAGCTTCGGGGGCGAGCAGTACTTC.

The rearrangement links TRBV2 to TRBJ2-1; possible D gene TRBD2, 7 bases. Germline V gene data show CDR1 as SNHLY and CDR2 as FYNNEI. The CDR3 sequence is 12 residues long. Trimming stripped 6 bases from V and 9 bases from J, with 12 bases between. The CDR3 region is CASRKGGVEQFF. The CDR3 bases are TGTGCCAGCAGGAAAGGGGGGGTTGAGCAGTTCTTC.

V and J are TRBV5-1 and TRBJ2-2; 7 nucleotides agree with TRBD2. CDR1 is SGHRS and CDR2 is YFSETQ in the germline V gene. This CDR3 is 14 amino acids long. V trimming: 3 bases; J trimming: 3 bases; junction bases outside the gene matches: 2. CDR3 loop: CASSYGLDTGELFF. In DNA form, the CDR3 reads TGCGCCAGCAGCTATGGACTAGACACCGGGGAGCTGTTTTTT.